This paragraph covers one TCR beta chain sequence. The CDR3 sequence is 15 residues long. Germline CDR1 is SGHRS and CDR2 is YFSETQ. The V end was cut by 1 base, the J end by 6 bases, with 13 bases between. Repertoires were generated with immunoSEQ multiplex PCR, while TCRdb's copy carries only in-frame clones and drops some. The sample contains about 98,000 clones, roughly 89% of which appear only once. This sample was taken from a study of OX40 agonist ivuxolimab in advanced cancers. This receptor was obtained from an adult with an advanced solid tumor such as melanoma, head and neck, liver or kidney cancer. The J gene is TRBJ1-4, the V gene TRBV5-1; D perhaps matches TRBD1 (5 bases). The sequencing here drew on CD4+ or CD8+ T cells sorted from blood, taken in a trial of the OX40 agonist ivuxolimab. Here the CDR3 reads CASSLIGRDHEKLFF. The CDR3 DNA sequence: TGCGCCAGCAGCTTGATCGGCAGGGACCATGAAAAACTGTTTTTT.